This record looks at one T cell receptor (beta chain) sequence and its context. Its matching antigen is unknown. The data were taken from a study of shared clonotypes between healthy human individuals. Study observations and caveats: The study found lower generation probabilities in non-shared clonotypes than in those shared by all four donors.

The assay was carried out at the deep level. Genomic DNA per cell subset filled all wells of several immunoSEQ plates. Original methodology: With immunoSEQ giving junction-only sequences and no quality scores, filtering differed. Sequencing used immunoSEQ multiplex PCR; TCRdb keeps in-frame clones, though not all of them. V and J calls and clone size are as listed in that table; D and trimming were resolved from the DNA. The sample has a few hundred thousand clones, about 69% seen once. Sequenced: memory CD4+ T cells sorted from blood. Stated subset: CD45RA-negative fraction. The receptor was isolated from a man aged 30 to 39 in good health.

CDR3 bases: TGCGCCAGCAGCTTGGGCTCGGGGGGAGCCAAAAACATTCAGTACTTC. Protein: CASSLGSGGAKNIQYF. The J gene is TRBJ2-4, the V gene TRBV5-1; 7 nucleotides line up with TRBD2. The J segment lost 0 bases and the V segment lost 0 bases, leaving 3 bases of the junction unmatched. CDR3 length: 16 residues. Germline values: CDR1 SGHRS, CDR2 YFSETQ.